A selection of T cell receptor beta chains follows, all from one sample in a study of CD8 T cells in ankylosing spondylitis. One entry per CDR3 protein, called by TCRdb with MiXCR from the 5' RACE reads. The data contain approximately 290,000 distinct CDR3 sequences, around 21% of them seen just once; the ten biggest clones take up 3% to 4%. The sample taken for sequencing was blood, either unsorted or a sorted T cell fraction (not recorded which). The receptors shown here come from a female donor with ankylosing spondylitis or in good health (not recorded which). Both conserved end residues are part of each CDR3. D genes are given only for firm matches. Not all rows give a size; the values are once, few, many and, for expanded clones, a class.

13	TRBJ2-3	many	TRBV5-1	NA	TGCGCCAGCACCCGATCTAGCACAGATACGCAGTATTTT	CASTRSSTDTQYF
15	TRBJ2-1	many	TRBV7-6	NA	TGTGCCAGCAGCTTGGTACGAGCGAGCTTTAATGAGCAGTTCTTC	CASSLVRASFNEQFF
14	TRBJ1-2	NA	TRBV3-1	NA	TGTGCCAGCAGCCAACAAGTGGCTAACTATGGCTACACCTTC	CASSQQVANYGYTF
15	TRBJ1-1	few	TRBV7-9	TRBD1	TGTGCCAGCAGCTTAAACACGGGACAGGGCCAACCGGCTTTCTTT	CASSLNTGQGQPAFF
11	TRBJ2-1	few	TRBV29-1	NA	TGCAGCGCCATGGAGCCTAGCGCAAAGTTCTTC	CSAMEPSAKFF
16	TRBJ2-1	NA	TRBV10-1	TRBD2	TGCGCCAGCAGTGAGTCGGGGACTAGCGGGTACAATGAGCAGTTCTTC	CASSESGTSGYNEQFF
16	TRBJ2-1	NA	TRBV7-6	NA	TGTGCCAGCAGCTCGGAAGGCGGGAACCCCTACAATGAGCAGTTCTTC	CASSSEGGNPYNEQFF
16	TRBJ2-1	few	TRBV27	TRBD2	TGTGCCAGCAATCCGGGACTACCGAGCTCCTACAATGAGCAGTTCTTC	CASNPGLPSSYNEQFF
16	TRBJ2-3	many	TRBV12-3/TRBV12-4	TRBD2	TGTGCCAGCAGTTTAGAGGCTAGCGGGAATGCAGATACGCAGTATTTT	CASSLEASGNADTQYF
15	TRBJ2-3	few	TRBV3-1	NA	TGTGCCAGCAGCCGGCCCAACTCCCGAGGAGATACGCAGTATTTT	CASSRPNSRGDTQYF
15	TRBJ2-5	few	TRBV20-1	NA	TGCAGTGCTAGAGAGGCGGCTCAGTACCAAGAGACCCAGTACTTC	CSAREAAQYQETQYF
15	TRBJ2-5	NA	TRBV7-2	NA	TGTGCCAGCAGCCCACTACCCGGGGCCTGGGAGACCCAGTACTTC	CASSPLPGAWETQYF
19	TRBJ2-1	NA	TRBV2	TRBD2	TGTGCCAGCAGTGACCGAGGTCCCTCACTAGCGGGAGTTAGGGGTGAGCAGTTCTTC	CASSDRGPSLAGVRGEQFF
17	TRBJ2-3	NA	TRBV5-5	TRBD1	TGTGCCAGCAGCTCCGCACACGGACAGGGTGGAACAGATACGCAGTATTTT	CASSSAHGQGGTDTQYF
15	TRBJ1-1	NA	TRBV4-1	TRBD1	TGCGCCGGCAGCCGACTCGACAGGGAGGTGGCTGAAGCTTTCTTT	CAGSRLDREVAEAFF
14	TRBJ2-5	NA	TRBV2	TRBD2	TGTGCCAGCAGTCAGACTAGCGGGAGGGCCGCCCAGTACTTC	CASSQTSGRAAQYF
14	TRBJ2-1	few	TRBV10-3	NA	TGTGCCATCAGGACAGCCCTAGGTTACAATGAGCAGTTCTTC	CAIRTALGYNEQFF
15	TRBJ2-4	few	TRBV12-3/TRBV12-4	NA	TGTGCCAGCAGGCAGACAGGTATCGCCAAAAACATTCAGTACTTC	CASRQTGIAKNIQYF
15	TRBJ2-3	few	TRBV20-1	TRBD2	TGCAGTGCTAGGTTCCCGGGACTAGCCGTCGATACGCAGTATTTT	CSARFPGLAVDTQYF
14	TRBJ2-7	few	TRBV10-3	NA	TGTGCCATCAGTCGAGGCAGGAGCTCCTACGAGCAGTACTTC	CAISRGRSSYEQYF
14	TRBJ2-3	NA	TRBV5-1	NA	TGCGCCAGCAGCTTGAGAGGGCTAGAAGATACGCAGTATTTT	CASSLRGLEDTQYF
11	TRBJ2-7	NA	TRBV30	NA	TGTGCCTGGAGCACAGGTCTCGAGCAGTACTTC	CAWSTGLEQYF
15	TRBJ2-5	many	TRBV10-2	TRBD2	TGCGCCAGCAGCGGTTCTAGCGGGGCCCAAGAGACCCAGTACTTC	CASSGSSGAQETQYF
15	TRBJ2-1	few	TRBV7-8	TRBD1	TGTGCCAGCAGATCCAAGTGGTCGGGACAGGTTGAGCAGTTCTTC	CASRSKWSGQVEQFF
16	TRBJ2-2	NA	TRBV10-3	TRBD2	TGTGCCATCAGGACCGGGACTAGCGGGAGGGCCGTGGAGCTGTTTTTT	CAIRTGTSGRAVELFF
12	TRBJ2-3	NA	TRBV25-1	NA	TGTGCCAGCAATGACCCGCCGCATACGCAGTATTTT	CASNDPPHTQYF
16	TRBJ2-1	NA	TRBV21-1	NA	TGTGCCAGCAGCAAACCAGGGACTAGCGGACACAATGAGCAGTTCTTC	CASSKPGTSGHNEQFF
15	TRBJ2-3	few	TRBV25-1	NA	TGTGCCAGCAGTGAAACAGGTGTATTGACAGATACGCAGTATTTT	CASSETGVLTDTQYF
17	TRBJ2-1	NA	TRBV12-3/TRBV12-4	TRBD2	TGTGCCAGCACCCTGGGACTAGCGGGAGGGTCCTACAATGAGCAGTTCTTC	CASTLGLAGGSYNEQFF
15	TRBJ2-7	NA	TRBV3-1	TRBD2	TGTGCCAGCAGCAAACTAGCGGGCCGGCCCTACGAGCAGTACTTC	CASSKLAGRPYEQYF
14	TRBJ1-2	many	TRBV7-2	NA	TGTGCCAGCAGTTCTACACAGGGAGACGATGGCTACACCTTC	CASSSTQGDDGYTF
13	TRBJ2-3	NA	TRBV10-1	NA	TGCGCCAGCTCGAGCGGGTGGTTCGATACGCAGTATTTT	CASSSGWFDTQYF
13	TRBJ2-3	NA	TRBV6-1	TRBD1	TGTGCCAGCAGAACGGACAGGGCAGATACGCAGTATTTT	CASRTDRADTQYF
14	TRBJ2-2	many	TRBV7-2	NA	TGTGCCAGCAGCTTAGGGGCCCGGGGCGGGGAGCTGTTTTTT	CASSLGARGGELFF